This T cell receptor beta chain is from a study of PD-L1 blockade in urothelial cancer listed by TCRdb under 2017. For the study in its entirety: All patients started therapy in the mid-2010s and received atezolizumab 1,200 mg intravenously every 3 weeks. The study was an exploratory multi-omic analysis of somatic, immune and clinical correlates of response to PD-L1 blockade with atezolizumab in urothelial cancer. Durable clinical benefit was defined as a progression-free survival longer than 6 months, and TCR features were additionally tested against progression-free survival and overall survival. In the same patients, pretreatment tumors underwent whole exome sequencing and RNA sequencing in addition to TCR sequencing. Pretreatment tumor samples and matched peripheral blood, collected serially before and after atezolizumab treatment, underwent TCR sequencing. A median of about 140,000 T cells and approximately 86,000 unique TCRs was obtained from blood samples, and a median clonality of 0.080 was observed. Nine patients reached durable clinical benefit, while about 19 patients did not. Pretreatment blood TCR-seq was available for about 27 patients, at least one posttreatment blood collection was obtained for 25 or so patients, and tumor TCR-seq was available for 25 or so patients. About 90% of the roughly 30 patients were identified as males with urothelial cancer of bladder origin, and a prior smoking history was reported by 18 of 29 patients. Patients had an ECOG performance status of 0 or 1 and had received between 0 and 3 prior chemotherapy regimens. Blood samples were analyzed 3 weeks after the start of treatment (second dose) and 6 weeks after the start of treatment.

A total of around 30 patients with locally advanced or metastatic urothelial carcinoma, treated at Memorial Sloan Kettering on a trial protocol, made up the cohort. Peripheral blood mononuclear cells were collected pretreatment and during treatment, with between 1 and 8 total time points per patient. The Qiagen DNeasy Blood extraction kit was used to purify genomic DNA from total PBMCs and tumor samples. PBMCs were collected pretreatment and during treatment and were isolated and stored as previously described. Inclusive of the bounding cysteine and phenylalanine, the CDR3 is 15 residues long. CDR3 DNA is the only sequence kept; it has 45 bases, read in frame from the first base. As encoded in the germline V gene, CDR1 is SGHTA while CDR2 is FQGNSA. For this chain, trimming is 3 bases at the V end and 1 base at the J end, and the number of junction bases without a gene match is 5. Paper-wide results and their limitations: Because of the small sample size (n ≈ 31) and the many exploratory analyses performed, the results are intended to be regarded as hypothesis-generating. A pretreatment peripheral blood TCR clonality below the median was linked to improved progression-free and overall survival. Patients with durable benefit showed greater expansion of tumor-associated TCR clones in peripheral blood 3 weeks after starting treatment (n ≈ 23, p = 0.022).

Synthetic TCR analog templates were spiked into each PCR so that absolute template abundance could be estimated from read counts. The immunoSEQ assay was used to amplify TCRbeta CDR3 regions from genomic DNA with bias-controlled V and J gene primers. Sequencing of rearranged TCRbeta segments was done at approximately 20X coverage. Per the source publication's procedure: Sequencing errors were corrected by clustering and CDR3s were annotated against IMGT to assign V, D and J genes. Downstream analyses used only productive TCRbeta rearrangements and left out out-of-frame or stop-codon sequences. To compute clonality, Shannon entropy was normalized by the log of the number of unique productive sequences and then subtracted from one. Fisher's exact test with Benjamini-Hochberg correction, at a threshold of adjusted p below 0.01, was used to find clones that differed between time points or between blood and tumor. Drawn from immuneACCESS, this table holds only the in-frame rearrangements with V and J called that TCRdb kept. Clones are partly lost; checked studies trace under half to an unresolved V gene and leave the rest unexplained. That table is the source of V, J and clone size, and D and trimming were worked out from the DNA. The sample table shows 45,000 to 50,000 clones, and roughly 88% are seen once. The ten largest clones capture 3.5% to 5% of the sample.

Turning to this clone: The specificity of this receptor is unknown. No qualities accompany the bases; no much larger clone lies one base away.

Sequencing was performed on PBMCs, taken around atezolizumab (anti-PD-L1) treatment. This clonotype originated in a man older than 75 with urothelial cancer. The chain is made from TRBV7-2 and TRBJ1-1; 7 bases in the junction line up with TRBD1. The DNA sequence reads TGTGCCAGCAGCTTTATGACAGGGTGGAACACTGAAGCTTTCTTT. This codes for CASSFMTGWNTEAFF.